Presented here are 18 T cell receptor beta chains from one specimen sequenced in a study of cytomegalovirus exposure and HLA in healthy donors. Sequencing used immunoSEQ multiplex PCR; TCRdb keeps in-frame clones, though not all of them. The sample includes roughly 250,000 clones, about 86% of them seen just once. Sequencing was done on a sample of PBMCs. These receptors all stem from a man aged 18 to 29 in good health and CMV-seronegative.

This chain links TRBV7-2 with TRBJ2-7; 10 bases are a match to TRBD1. J lost 3 bases, V lost 5 bases, and 7 bases had no gene match. The CDR3 runs to 15 residues. Germline V gene data show CDR1 as SGHTA and CDR2 as FQGNSA. The CDR3 protein is CASSKDRGSIYEQYF. The DNA of the CDR3 is TGTGCCAGCAGCAAGGACAGGGGGTCAATCTACGAGCAGTACTTC.

This sequence joins TRBV6-1 and TRBJ2-3, with 9 bases lining up with TRBD1. This CDR3 has 14 residues. Germline loops: CDR1 MNHNS, CDR2 SASEGT. Trimming cost V 10 bases and J 4 bases; bases outside gene matches: 9. The CDR3: CATTTGGAADTQYF. For the CDR3, the DNA is TGTGCCACCACTACAGGGGGCGCCGCAGATACGCAGTATTTT.

The chain couples TRBV11-2 to TRBJ2-7, with 8 nucleotides matching TRBD2. Unmatched junction bases numbered 7, after V lost 5 bases and J lost 1 base. The CDR3 contains 15 residues. Germline CDR1 reads SGHAT; CDR2 reads FQNNGV. The CDR3 here is CASSQSGRLSYEQYF. In DNA form, the CDR3 reads TGTGCCAGCAGCCAAAGCGGGAGATTATCCTACGAGCAGTACTTC.

This clone was detected once. The J gene is TRBJ2-7, the V gene TRBV6-5, with TRBD1 matching over 8 bases. V lost 6 bases to trimming and J lost 6 bases; unmatched junction nucleotides: 4. Germline loops: CDR1 MNHEY, CDR2 SVGAGI. The CDR3 consists of 12 residues. The CDR3 region is CASRDTGGEQYF. DNA of the CDR3: TGTGCCAGCAGAGACACAGGGGGCGAGCAGTACTTC.

The CDR3 sequence is CASSLNLAVNSDTQYF. CDR3 coding DNA: TGTGCCAGCAGCTTAAACCTAGCGGTAAACTCAGATACGCAGTATTTT. V usage is TRBV7-3 and J usage is TRBJ2-3; 7 bases align to TRBD2. In germline, CDR1 is SGHTA, CDR2 FQGTGA. The CDR3 is 16 residues long. Germline trimming cut 1 base from V and 4 bases from J; bases unmatched to any gene: 8. The full variable domain, its missing parts supplied by reference TRBV7-3 and TRBJ2-3, is GAGVSQTPSNKVTEKGKYVELRCDPISGHTALYWYRQSLGQGPEFLIYFQGTGAADDSGLPNDRFFAVRPEGSVSTLKIQRTERGDSAVYLCASSLNLAVNSDTQYFGPGTRLTVL.

The chain combines TRBV15 with TRBJ2-3, with 7 bases matching TRBD2. CDR1 is LNHNV and CDR2 is YYDKDF in the germline V gene (reference sequence). Trimming removed 1 base from V and 6 bases from J; junction bases left unmatched: 7. The CDR3 loop spans 15 amino acids. CDR3 loop: CATSRGAGKVDTQYF. The DNA of the CDR3 is TGTGCCACCAGCAGAGGAGCGGGGAAGGTGGATACGCAGTATTTT.

The J gene is TRBJ2-2, the V gene TRBV14; D may be TRBD2 (6 bases). The V end was cut by 0 bases, the J end by 4 bases, with 15 bases between. Germline CDR1 and CDR2: SGHDN and FVKESK. CDR3 length: 17 residues. CDR3 sequence: CASSQDWRGGGTGELFF. CDR3 DNA sequence: TGTGCCAGCAGCCAAGACTGGAGGGGTGGCGGCACCGGGGAGCTGTTTTTT.

The chain links TRBV5-1 to TRBJ2-3; 8 nucleotides align to TRBD2. The J segment lost 1 base and the V segment lost 4 bases, leaving 14 bases of the junction unmatched. The germline CDR1 and CDR2 sequences are SGHRS and YFSETQ. The CDR3 is 18 amino acids. CDR3 nucleotide sequence: TGCGCCAGCAGCAAAACAGGGTCCCCAGCGGGGGGCACAGATACGCAGTATTTT. Protein sequence: CASSKTGSPAGGTDTQYF. The entire variable domain, with the rest obtained from reference TRBV5-1 and TRBJ2-3, is as follows: KAGVTQTPRYLIKTRGQQVTLSCSPISGHRSVSWYQQTPGQGLQFLFEYFSETQRNKGNFPGRFSGRQFSNSRSEMNVSTLELGDSALYLCASSKTGSPAGGTDTQYFGPGTRLTVL.

This clone appeared a few times. The V and J genes are TRBV5-6 and TRBJ2-2, with a tentative D call TRBD2 (5 bases). The V end lost 5 bases, the J end lost 3 bases, and 11 bases lay between the germline ends. The CDR3 spans 14 residues. Per germline, CDR1 SGHDT and CDR2 YYEEEE. CDR3 sequence: CASRVDSHTGELFF. The DNA for the CDR3 is TGTGCCAGCAGGGTGGACTCCCACACCGGGGAGCTGTTTTTT.

This rearrangement joins TRBV19 to TRBJ2-7; D uncertain. The ends were cut back, 3 bases at V and 0 bases at J, with 12 bases in the middle. The CDR3 spans 15 residues. CDR1 LNHDA and CDR2 SQIVND come from the germline V gene (reference sequence). For the CDR3, the DNA is TGTGCCAGTAGTATCTCGCGCGCCCGCTCCTACGAGCAGTACTTC. Translating gives CASSISRARSYEQYF.

This chain links TRBV6-6 with TRBJ2-3; D perhaps matches TRBD1 (5 bases). The V end lost 6 bases, the J end lost 2 bases, and 12 bases lay between the germline ends. The CDR3 runs 14 residues. Per germline, CDR1 MNHNY and CDR2 SVGAGI (reference sequence). CDR3 loop: CASSPGQDTDTQYF. The CDR3 nucleotides are TGTGCCAGCAGCCCCGGACAAGACACAGATACGCAGTATTTT.

The chain uses TRBV10-1 and TRBJ2-3; a weak D match, TRBD2 (6 bases). The CDR3 has 12 amino acids. V shed 5 bases and J shed 4 bases, with 7 bases lying between them. From germline, CDR1 is WNHNN and CDR2 SYGVQD (reference sequence). The CDR3 protein is CASSSGADTQYF. As DNA, the CDR3 is TGCGCCAGCAGTTCGGGGGCAGATACGCAGTATTTT.

The chain joins TRBV19 to TRBJ2-7; D perhaps matches TRBD2 (5 bases). Trimming took 1 base from V and 6 from J, leaving 13 bases between them. This CDR3 spans 14 amino acids. The V gene's germline CDR1 is LNHDA and CDR2 SQIVND (reference sequence). The CDR3 here is CASSIGSEPFEQYF. CDR3 nucleotides: TGTGCCAGTAGTATAGGTAGCGAACCTTTCGAGCAGTACTTC. The full variable domain, in which reference TRBV19 and TRBJ2-7 provide the parts outside the CDR3, is DGGITQSPKYLFRKEGQNVTLSCEQNLNHDAMYWYRQDPGQGLRLIYYSQIVNDFQKGDIAEGYSVSREKKESFPLTVTSAQKNPTAFYLCASSIGSEPFEQYFGPGTRLTVT.

The V gene is TRBV5-1, the J gene TRBJ2-1; 8 bases align to TRBD2. Germline values: CDR1 SGHRS, CDR2 YFSETQ. Trimming took 9 bases from V and 15 from J; bases not matched to a gene: 17. This CDR3 is built from 13 residues. CDR3 sequence reads: CATTDSPGLGMFF. The DNA for the CDR3 is TGCGCCACCACAGATTCTCCGGGACTAGGCATGTTCTTC.

J is TRBJ2-7 and V is TRBV5-6, with D tentatively TRBD2 (6 bases). The CDR3 totals 15 residues. From germline, CDR1 is SGHDT and CDR2 YYEEEE. The germline V and J ends were trimmed by 2 bases and 1 base, with 13 bases remaining between them. The CDR3: CASSFRSSVSYEQYF. The CDR3 DNA is TGTGCCAGCAGCTTTCGGTCTAGCGTATCCTACGAGCAGTACTTC.

The rearrangement uses TRBV7-2 and TRBJ2-2; the D is unclear. This CDR3 has 12 residues. Germline V gene data show CDR1 as SGHTA and CDR2 as FQGNSA. Deletions cut 3 bases from V and 4 bases from J, with 3 bases between. The CDR3 DNA reads as TGTGCCAGCAGCTTCATCACCGGGGAGCTGTTTTTT. Translation: CASSFITGELFF.

The chain uses TRBV10-3 and TRBJ1-5; D unclear. V lost 3 bases, J lost 1 base, and 7 bases lay in between. The CDR3 extends over 14 amino acids. Per germline, CDR1 ENHRY and CDR2 SYGVKD. Written as DNA, the CDR3 is TGTGCCATCAGTGATAGAGGGAGCAATCAGCCCCAGCATTTT. Its translation is CAISDRGSNQPQHF.

This sequence joins TRBV6-6 and TRBJ1-3; D not certain. Germline V CDR1 and CDR2: MNHNY, SVGAGI (reference sequence). The CDR3 covers 15 residues. V lost 5 bases to trimming and J lost 0 bases, with 11 bases between them. CDR3 bases: TGTGCCAGCAGTCCAAACTCCTACTCTGGAAACACCATATATTTT. Amino acids: CASSPNSYSGNTIYF.